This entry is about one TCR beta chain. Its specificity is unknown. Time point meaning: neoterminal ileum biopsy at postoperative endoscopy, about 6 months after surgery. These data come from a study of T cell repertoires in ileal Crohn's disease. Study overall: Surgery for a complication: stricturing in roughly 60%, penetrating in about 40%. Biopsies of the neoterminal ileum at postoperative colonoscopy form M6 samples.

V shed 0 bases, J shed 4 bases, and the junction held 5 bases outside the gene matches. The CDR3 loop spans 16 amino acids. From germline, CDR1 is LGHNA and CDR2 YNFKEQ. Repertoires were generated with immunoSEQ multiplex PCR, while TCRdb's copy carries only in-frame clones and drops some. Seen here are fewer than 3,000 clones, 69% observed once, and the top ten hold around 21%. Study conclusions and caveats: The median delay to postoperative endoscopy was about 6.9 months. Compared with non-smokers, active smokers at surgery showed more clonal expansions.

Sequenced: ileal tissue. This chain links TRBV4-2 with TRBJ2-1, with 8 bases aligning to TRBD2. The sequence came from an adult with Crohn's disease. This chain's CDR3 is CASSQDPAGAYNEQFF. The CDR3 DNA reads TGTGCCAGCAGCCAAGATCCAGCGGGGGCGTACAATGAGCAGTTCTTC.